This paragraph reports one TCR beta chain. Its antigen is unidentified. This sample was taken from a study of a mutant IDH1 vaccine in newly diagnosed glioma. Study details: At weeks 1, 3, 5, 7, 11, 15, 19 and 23, patients received a vaccination, eight in all. Either 4-6 weeks after radiotherapy alone or alongside temozolomide, vaccination was begun. Earlier care involved radiotherapy, temozolomide, or both, and the majority received both. Overall study findings and caveats: Among all patients, vaccine-induced immune responses occurred in around 95%.

The protocol was immunoSEQ multiplex PCR, while the TCRdb copy is restricted to in-frame clones and leaves out a portion. Here the sample spans about 40,000 clones, just over 90% being singletons. Time point noted: week 5, during vaccination. What each vaccine dose contained was 300 ug of mutant IDH1 20-mer peptide, accompanied by topical imiquimod. V was pared by 0 bases and J by 1 base, with 6 bases between. Germline V gene lookup returns CDR1 SEHNR and CDR2 FQNEAQ (reference sequence). There are 14 residues in the CDR3. The chain employs TRBV7-9 and TRBJ2-5; D may be TRBD1 (6 bases). This clonotype originated in a man aged 50 to 60 with glioma. The input for sequencing was PBMCs, taken from a glioma patient whose treatment included an IDH1 peptide vaccine. The CDR3 spells CASSLAGAQETQYF. CDR3 DNA sequence: TGTGCCAGCAGCTTAGCGGGGGCCCAAGAGACCCAGTACTTC.